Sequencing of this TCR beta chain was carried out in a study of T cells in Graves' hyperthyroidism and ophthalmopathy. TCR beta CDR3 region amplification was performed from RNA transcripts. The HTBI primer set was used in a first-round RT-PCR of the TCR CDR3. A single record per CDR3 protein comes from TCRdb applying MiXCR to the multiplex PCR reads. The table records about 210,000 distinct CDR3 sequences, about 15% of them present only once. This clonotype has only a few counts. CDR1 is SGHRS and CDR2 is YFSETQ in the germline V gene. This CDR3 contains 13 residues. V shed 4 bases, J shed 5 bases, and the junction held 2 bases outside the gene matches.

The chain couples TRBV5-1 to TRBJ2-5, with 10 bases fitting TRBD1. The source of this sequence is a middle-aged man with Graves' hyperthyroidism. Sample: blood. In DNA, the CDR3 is TGCGCCAGCAGCATGGGACAGGGGGAGACCCAGTACTTC. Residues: CASSMGQGETQYF.